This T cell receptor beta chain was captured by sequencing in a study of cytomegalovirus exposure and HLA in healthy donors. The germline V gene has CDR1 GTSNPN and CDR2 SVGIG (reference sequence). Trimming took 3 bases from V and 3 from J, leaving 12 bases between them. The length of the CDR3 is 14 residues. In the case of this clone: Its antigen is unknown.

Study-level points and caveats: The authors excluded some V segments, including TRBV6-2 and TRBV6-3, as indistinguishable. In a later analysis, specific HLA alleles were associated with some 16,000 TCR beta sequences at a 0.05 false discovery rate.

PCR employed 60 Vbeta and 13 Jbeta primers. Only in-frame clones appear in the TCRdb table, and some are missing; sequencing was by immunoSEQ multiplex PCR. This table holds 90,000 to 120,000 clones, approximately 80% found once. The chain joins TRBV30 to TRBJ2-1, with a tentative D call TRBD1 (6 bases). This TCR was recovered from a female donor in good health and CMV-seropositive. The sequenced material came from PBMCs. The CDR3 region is CAWRPLGGYNEQFF. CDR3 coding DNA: TGTGCCTGGAGACCTCTAGGGGGCTACAATGAGCAGTTCTTC. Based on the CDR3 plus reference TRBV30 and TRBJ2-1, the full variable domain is SQTIHQWPATLVQPVGSPLSLECTVEGTSNPNLYWYRQAAGRGLQLLFYSVGIGQISSEVPQNLSASRPQDRQFILSSKKLLLSDSGFYLCAWRPLGGYNEQFFGPGTRLTVL.